The TCR beta chain under discussion was sequenced for a study of spatial heterogeneity in lung cancer. Findings and limits, study-wide: Ubiquitous expanded tumor TCRs appeared in blood more at resection than follow-up.

A word on this clonotype: Its specificity is unknown.

Germline V gene lookup returns CDR1 MNHEY and CDR2 SVGAGI. The CDR3 has 13 amino acids. V was shortened by 7 bases and J by 0 bases, with 7 bases between the two germline ends. Time point indicated: blood at routine non-recurrence follow-up after resection. Frozen PBMC, nontumor lung or tumor provided whole RNA, which was sequenced unsorted. Every individual TCR cDNA molecule carried its own unique molecular identifier, which allowed correction of PCR and sequencing errors. One entry per CDR3 protein, called by TCRdb with MiXCR from the 5' RACE reads. Among roughly 45,000 distinct CDR3 sequences listed, around 21% were seen once.

The sequencing here drew on PBMCs, taken at follow-up. This chain joins TRBV6-5 and TRBJ2-1, with unresolved D. This clonotype originated in a female donor with early-stage non-small cell lung cancer. The CDR3 is CASKMSSYNEQFF. CDR3 sequence (DNA): TGTGCCAGCAAGATGAGCTCCTACAATGAGCAGTTCTTC.